This T cell receptor (beta chain) appears in the sequencing data of a study of blood T cells in healthy people across ages. Study-wide results and caveats: More naive CD4+ cells and higher diversity marked long-lived donors relative to aged donors.

Germline trimming cut 7 bases from V and 7 bases from J; bases unmatched to any gene: 8. The CDR3 covers 14 residues. Next came a second PCR, run for roughly 6 to 11 cycles, which used a sample-barcoded 5' primer along with a J-beta primer mix. Each cDNA molecule was tagged by a template-switch adaptor that had 12 random nucleotides. Each single sample gave us at least 3 million CDR3-containing paired-end reads. In TCRdb, the 5' RACE reads were re-called with MiXCR into one record per CDR3 protein. The repertoire has about 620,000 distinct CDR3 sequences, approximately 52% of them found once; the top ten carry roughly 13%. A word on this clonotype: Its specificity is unknown.

The receptor was isolated from a woman of 80 years or more in good health. The genes are TRBV12-3 or TRBV12-4 and TRBJ2-1; TRBD1 matches at 9 bases. Sequencing input: blood. Here the CDR3 reads CASTRVQGANEQFF. CDR3 nucleotide sequence: TGTGCCAGCACACGCGTACAGGGGGCGAATGAGCAGTTCTTC.